Listed below are T cell receptor beta chains from one sample, sequenced in a study of cytomegalovirus exposure and HLA in healthy donors. TCRdb's copy holds only in-frame clones and misses some; the assay was immunoSEQ multiplex PCR. The data contain 110,000 to 150,000 clones, around 82% of them seen just once; the ten biggest clones take up 3% to 3.5%. Sequenced: PBMCs. Source of these receptors: a man between 18 and 35 years old in good health and CMV-seropositive. CDR3s include the opening cysteine and the closing phenylalanine or tryptophan. Each record gives: V gene, CDR3 protein.

TRBV6-5,CASSYSSTGGIEQYF
TRBV4-2,CASSQGGVGTGELFF
TRBV11-2,CASSFSGSSYNEQFF
TRBV2,CASSHPTGGGQGYTF
TRBV12-1,CASSFPSAGQRNEKLFF
TRBV19,CASSRQGVQPQHF
TRBV28,CASSFGLRERLYEQYF
TRBV5-1,CASSLAIGTSGRATYEQYF
TRBV19,CASSIGLNYGYTF
TRBV11-2,CASSPGTSGKYTQYF